The clone carrying this T cell receptor beta chain came up many times. The antigen is undetermined. With 0 bases clipped from V and 4 bases from J, the junction kept 9 bases outside the gene matches. CDR3 length: 17 residues. The germline gives CDR1 ENHRY, CDR2 SYGVKD. The source of the sample is a study of blood T cells in healthy people across ages. Study-level points and caveats: The diversity estimates, figures obtained from one million T cells, were considered underestimates.

Then a second PCR, running about 6 to 11 cycles, was carried out with a sample-barcoded 5' primer and a J-beta primer mix. Any given sample supplied a minimum of 2.5 million CDR3-containing paired-end reads. TCRdb analysed the 5' RACE reads with MiXCR anew, one entry per CDR3 protein. The data hold around 670,000 distinct CDR3 sequences, with less than 35% observed a single time. Every sample had a minimum of 6 million PBMCs isolated. This receptor was taken from a woman older than 75 in good health. The sample was blood. The chain combines TRBV10-3 with TRBJ1-5; 7 bases are a match to TRBD1. The CDR3 sequence: CAISESAGGLENQPQHF. CDR3 coding DNA: TGTGCCATCAGTGAGTCGGCAGGGGGGTTAGAAAATCAGCCCCAGCATTTT.